The sequence of this TCR beta chain was determined in a study of cytomegalovirus exposure and HLA in healthy donors. The length of the CDR3 is 16 residues. The V gene end was trimmed by 1 base and the J gene end by 3 bases; junction bases not matched to a gene: 5. Per the germline V gene, CDR1 is SGHDT and CDR2 is YYEEEE. Generated by immunoSEQ multiplex PCR, the TCRdb table keeps only in-frame clones and is missing some. The sample lists approximately 260,000 clones, more than 75% occurring once. Source material: PBMCs. V usage is TRBV5-6 and J usage is TRBJ2-1; TRBD1 aligns across 9 bases. The sequence derives from a woman aged 25-40 years in good health and CMV-seropositive. The CDR3 loop reads CASSLPGQGVYNEQFF. The DNA for the CDR3 is TGTGCCAGCAGCTTGCCGGGACAGGGAGTCTACAATGAGCAGTTCTTC.